The 23 T cell receptor beta chains in this list originate from one sample, sequenced in a study of early T cells in non-severe SARS-CoV-2 infection. One entry per CDR3 protein results from TCRdb running MiXCR on the 5' RACE reads. Of about 77,000 distinct CDR3 sequences detected, roughly a sixth appear once; the ten largest clones hold 2.5% to 3%. Sequencing was done on a sample of whole blood. These receptors were collected from an adult who was a healthcare worker with PCR-confirmed SARS-CoV-2 infection or an uninfected control (not recorded which).

The sample holds a few counts of this clonotype. This chain uses TRBV28 with TRBJ1-2, with TRBD1 matching over 8 bases. The trim removed 6 bases at V and 4 bases at J, leaving 7 bases unmatched. The CDR3 extends over 14 amino acids. Germline-derived CDR1 and CDR2 are MDHEN and SYDVKM. The DNA for the CDR3 is TGTGCCAGCAGCTTCAGGGGGCAGGGCTATGGCTACACCTTC. Translating gives CASSFRGQGYGYTF.

This clonotype was observed a handful of times. V gene TRBV6-1 combines with J gene TRBJ1-2; no firm D call. CDR3 length: 11 amino acids. The germline CDR1 and CDR2 sequences are MNHNS and SASEGT. V lost 3 bases and J lost 5, with 4 bases in between. The CDR3 is CASSEGYGYTF. For the CDR3, the DNA is TGTGCCAGCAGTGAGGGATATGGCTACACCTTC.

In its sample, this clonotype was seen a few times. The chain carries TRBV6-2 or TRBV6-3 and TRBJ1-4, with D tentatively TRBD1 (5 bases). Trimming cost V 1 base and J 2 bases, with 11 bases left between them. Germline V lookup: CDR1 MNHEY, CDR2 SVGEGT. The CDR3 loop spans 16 amino acids. CDR3 residues: CASSYYPGLTNEKLFF. Written as DNA, the CDR3 is TGTGCCAGCAGTTACTATCCGGGGCTCACTAATGAAAAACTGTTTTTT.

The count of this clonotype is one. The rearrangement joins TRBV29-1 to TRBJ2-7, with a possible D match to TRBD2 (6 bases). The CDR3 totals 14 residues. Trimming left V 3 bases short and J 0 bases short, with 12 bases between. CDR1 is SQVTM, CDR2 ANQGSEA, per germline. The chain's CDR3 is CSVDGHGSSYEQYF. The CDR3 coding sequence is TGCAGCGTTGATGGGCACGGGAGCTCCTACGAGCAGTACTTC.

This clonotype was seen more than once but under ten times. This sequence joins TRBV10-1 and TRBJ2-7; possible D gene TRBD1, 5 bases. The CDR3 runs to 14 residues. Trimming pared 6 bases from V and 2 bases from J, leaving 14 bases between. Germline V gene data show CDR1 as WNHNN and CDR2 as SYGVQD (reference sequence). CDR3 sequence reads: CASSPKGPPYEQYF. CDR3 DNA: TGCGCCAGCAGCCCCAAGGGGCCCCCCTACGAGCAGTACTTC.

J is TRBJ2-3 and V is TRBV6-2 or TRBV6-3, with D possibly being TRBD2 (6 bases). V lost 5 bases, J lost 10 bases, and 16 bases lay in between. The CDR3 has 13 amino acids. Germline-derived CDR1 and CDR2 are MNHEY and SVGEGT. The CDR3 nucleotides read TGTGCCAGCAGTGGCCTAGGCCCGGGGGCGCAGTATTTT. Translated: CASSGLGPGAQYF.

This clonotype was counted between two and nine times. This chain links TRBV5-1 with TRBJ2-3, with D hard to call. This CDR3 comprises 14 residues. Trimming cost V 0 bases and J 5 bases, with 10 bases left between them. Germline CDR1 is SGHRS and CDR2 is YFSETQ. CDR3 nucleotide sequence: TGCGCCAGCAGCTTGGAAAGGTCTCAAGATACGCAGTATTTT. Encoded protein: CASSLERSQDTQYF.

This clonotype turned up a few times. The V and J genes are TRBV25-1 and TRBJ2-1; 10 bases are a match to TRBD2. The trim removed 1 base at V and 8 bases at J, leaving 8 bases unmatched. This CDR3 is 16 amino acids long. CDR1 and CDR2 (germline): MGHDK, SYGVNS. The CDR3 here is CASSEWAASGSDEQFF. The CDR3 region has the DNA TGTGCCAGCAGTGAATGGGCGGCTAGCGGGAGTGATGAGCAGTTCTTC.

This clonotype has a handful of counts. This sequence joins TRBV14 and TRBJ1-1, with a weak D call TRBD1 (5 bases). Trimming removed 0 bases from V and 1 base from J, with 9 bases in between. In germline, CDR1 is SGHDN, CDR2 FVKESK. The CDR3 is 15 amino acids. CDR3 sequence reads: CASSQDDSWNTEAFF. Written as DNA, the CDR3 is TGTGCCAGCAGCCAAGATGACAGCTGGAACACTGAAGCTTTCTTT. Full variable domain (remainder filled in from reference TRBV14 and TRBJ1-1): EAGVTQFPSHSVIEKGQTVTLRCDPISGHDNLYWYRRVMGKEIKFLLHFVKESKQDESGMPNNRFLAERTGGTYSTLKVQPAELEDSGVYFCASSQDDSWNTEAFFGQGTRLTVV.

The chain uses TRBV11-3 and TRBJ2-1; D remains ambiguous. The germline gives CDR1 SGHNT, CDR2 YENEEA. Trimming cost V 8 bases and J 6 bases, with 11 bases left between them. This CDR3 has 12 amino acids. CDR3 loop: CASSGGFNEQFF. CDR3 in DNA: TGTGCCAGCTCAGGTGGGTTCAATGAGCAGTTCTTC.

This clonotype appeared many times. V and J are TRBV6-9 and TRBJ2-7, with D uncertain. The CDR3 covers 13 residues. V lost 8 bases, J lost 4 bases, and 15 bases lay in between. Germline loops: CDR1 MNHGY, CDR2 SVAAGI. CDR3 region: CASVPMKRYEQYF. CDR3 DNA: TGTGCCAGCGTCCCCATGAAGAGGTACGAGCAGTACTTC.

This rearrangement joins TRBV29-1 to TRBJ2-5, with TRBD2 as a possible D gene (6 bases). Per the germline V gene, CDR1 is SQVTM and CDR2 is ANQGSEA. Trimming took off 6 bases at V and 2 bases at J, with 19 bases between the two ends. CDR3 length: 15 amino acids. The CDR3: CSVAGGSGRQETQYF. CDR3 DNA: TGCAGCGTCGCCGGGGGATCTGGGCGGCAAGAGACCCAGTACTTC.

V gene TRBV29-1 combines with J gene TRBJ2-2, with D possibly TRBD2 on 5 matching bases. The ends were cut back, 8 bases at V and 1 base at J, with 17 bases in the middle. Germline V gene lookup returns CDR1 SQVTM and CDR2 ANQGSEA. The CDR3 contains 15 residues. The CDR3 reads CSPPWHGLNTGELFF. CDR3 DNA sequence: TGCAGCCCCCCGTGGCACGGACTGAACACCGGGGAGCTGTTTTTT.

This clonotype was detected ten times or more. The CDR3 DNA reads as TGTGCCAGCAGCCCGAATCCCACAGATACGCAGTATTTT. It is translated as CASSPNPTDTQYF. This rearrangement joins TRBV5-4 to TRBJ2-3; D is undetermined. CDR3 length: 13 amino acids. The ends were cut back, 4 bases at V and 2 bases at J, with 8 bases in the middle. Germline-derived CDR1 and CDR2 are SGHNT and YYREEE (reference sequence).

This clonotype showed up just a few times. The junction does not match germline at one end; this may be a read error. The gene calls are TRBV7-7 and TRBJ2-1; possible D gene TRBD2, 7 bases. Per the germline V gene, CDR1 is SSHAT and CDR2 is FNYEAQ (reference sequence). This CDR3 has 12 amino acids. The CDR3 is CASSLGGGEQFF. DNA of the CDR3: TGTGCTAGCAGCTTAGGGGGGGGTGAGCAGTTCTTC.

This clonotype was detected only a few times. This chain uses TRBV7-9 with TRBJ1-6, with a tentative D call TRBD1 (6 bases). The germline V and J ends were trimmed by 5 bases and 9 bases, with 11 bases remaining between them. This CDR3 comprises 13 residues. Germline CDR1 and CDR2: SEHNR and FQNEAQ (reference sequence). The CDR3: CASSLGGGSPLHF. The CDR3 DNA follows: TGTGCCAGCAGCCTCGGAGGGGGTTCACCCCTCCACTTT.

This clonotype was detected only a few times. This chain connects TRBV11-2 to TRBJ2-3; 12 bases align to TRBD2. The junction had 5 bases not matched to a gene; V was cut back by 5 bases and J by 5 bases. This CDR3 contains 15 residues. Germline CDR1 is SGHAT and CDR2 is FQNNGV. CDR3 nucleotides: TGTGCCAGCAGCATACTAGCGGGGGGCGGAGATACGCAGTATTTT. This translates into CASSILAGGGDTQYF.

A few counts support this clonotype. V is TRBV5-1 and J is TRBJ1-6; D might be TRBD1 (5 bases). Germline values: CDR1 SGHRS, CDR2 YFSETQ. The CDR3 loop spans 14 amino acids. Trimming cost V 4 bases and J 10 bases, with 15 bases left between them. CDR3 in amino acids: CASSAGLRESPLHF. CDR3 nucleotide sequence: TGCGCCAGCAGCGCGGGACTTCGGGAATCACCCCTCCACTTT.

This chain connects TRBV12-3 or TRBV12-4 to TRBJ2-5; 10 bases map to TRBD2. CDR3 length: 16 amino acids. The ends lost 4 bases at V and 0 bases at J; junction bases unmatched: 5. Here the CDR3 reads CASSYGLAAYQETQYF. The CDR3 DNA reads TGTGCCAGCAGTTACGGACTAGCGGCGTACCAAGAGACCCAGTACTTC.

This clonotype occurred a few times. J is TRBJ1-4 and V is TRBV2; D is perhaps TRBD1 (5 bases). Germline CDR1 SNHLY, CDR2 FYNNEI. V dropped 2 bases and J dropped 5 bases, with 15 bases sitting between them. CDR3 length: 16 residues. The CDR3 nucleotides are TGTGCCAGCAGTGAAAGCTGGGGACGCCTAAATGAAAAACTGTTTTTT. It encodes CASSESWGRLNEKLFF. Supplemented by reference TRBV2 and TRBJ1-4, the full variable domain reads EPEVTQTPSHQVTQMGQEVILRCVPISNHLYFYWYRQILGQKVEFLVSFYNNEISEKSEIFDDQFSVERPDGSNFTLKIRSTKLEDSAMYFCASSESWGRLNEKLFFGSGTQLSVL.

V and J are TRBV29-1 and TRBJ2-1, with a weak D call TRBD1 (5 bases). CDR3 length: 14 amino acids. The V gene's germline CDR1 is SQVTM and CDR2 ANQGSEA. Trimming removed 7 bases from V and 0 bases from J, with 13 bases in between. The DNA of the CDR3 is TGCAGCGCCCAGGGTACAGGCTCCTACAATGAGCAGTTCTTC. Translating it yields CSAQGTGSYNEQFF.

This clonotype has only a few counts. This chain uses TRBV7-6 with TRBJ2-7; D call uncertain. The CDR3 totals 12 residues. The V gene lost 3 bases and the J gene lost 7 bases, with 10 bases spanning the gap. CDR1 and CDR2 (germline): SGHVS, FNYEAQ. The CDR3 coding sequence is TGTGCCAGCAGCTTGGCCCTGGGGGAGCAGTACTTC. It specifies CASSLALGEQYF.

This chain connects TRBV28 to TRBJ1-1; D remains ambiguous. V shed 3 bases and J shed 5 bases, with 7 bases lying between them. In germline, CDR1 is MDHEN, CDR2 SYDVKM. This CDR3 contains 12 residues. The CDR3 region has the DNA TGTGCCAGCAGTTTGTGGGAGACTGAAGCTTTCTTT. It is translated as CASSLWETEAFF.